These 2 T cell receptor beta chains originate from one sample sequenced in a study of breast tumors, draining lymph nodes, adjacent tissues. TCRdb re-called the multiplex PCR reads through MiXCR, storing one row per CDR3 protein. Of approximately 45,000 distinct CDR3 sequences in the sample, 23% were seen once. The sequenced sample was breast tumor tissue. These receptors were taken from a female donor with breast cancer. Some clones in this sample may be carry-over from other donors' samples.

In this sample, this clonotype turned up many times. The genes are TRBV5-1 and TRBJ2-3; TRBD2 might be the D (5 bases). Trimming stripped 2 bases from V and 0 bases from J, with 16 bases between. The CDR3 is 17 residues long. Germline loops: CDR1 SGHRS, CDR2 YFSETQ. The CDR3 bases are TGCGCCAGCAGCTTTGGGAGCGCAACAGCCAGCACAGATACGCAGTATTTT. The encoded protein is CASSFGSATASTDTQYF. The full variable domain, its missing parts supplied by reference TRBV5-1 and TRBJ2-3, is KAGVTQTPRYLIKTRGQQVTLSCSPISGHRSVSWYQQTPGQGLQFLFEYFSETQRNKGNFPGRFSGRQFSNSRSEMNVSTLELGDSALYLCASSFGSATASTDTQYFGPGTRLTVL.

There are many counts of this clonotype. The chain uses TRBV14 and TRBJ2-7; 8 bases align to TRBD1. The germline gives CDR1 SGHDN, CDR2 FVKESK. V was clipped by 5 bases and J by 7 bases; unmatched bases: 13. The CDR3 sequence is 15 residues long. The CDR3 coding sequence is TGTGCCAGCAGCAACTACAGGGGGTACCGTTTGGAGCAGTACTTC. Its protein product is CASSNYRGYRLEQYF.